What follows is one T cell receptor (beta chain) and its context. Its antigen is undetermined. This CDR3 has 14 amino acids. Losses at the gene ends were 9 bases for V and 8 bases for J; bases not matched to a gene: 13. Per germline, CDR1 MRHNA and CDR2 SNTAGT. This sample was taken from a study of CD8 T cells in ankylosing spondylitis. Study-level findings and limits: What appeared characteristic of ankylosing spondylitis blood was a TCR beta motif of eight or nine highly homologous variants. Reactive arthritis synovial fluid and blood previously showed some of these motif variants. The authors found the disease-linked clones to be CD8+ and relatively rare in peripheral blood.

Generation of TCR beta libraries employed quantitative 5'-RACE incorporating molecular barcodes. MiXCR, applied by TCRdb to the 5' RACE reads, yields one record per CDR3 protein. In the table there are fewer than 400,000 distinct CDR3 sequences, about a fifth of which are singletons. The sequencing input was blood, either unsorted or a sorted T cell fraction (not recorded which). The chain is built from TRBV6-4 and TRBJ2-1; TRBD2 agrees at 7 bases. The clonotype comes from a male donor with ankylosing spondylitis. CDR3 loop: CARVERDHGDEQFF. For the CDR3, the DNA is TGTGCCAGAGTTGAGCGGGACCACGGAGATGAGCAGTTCTTC.